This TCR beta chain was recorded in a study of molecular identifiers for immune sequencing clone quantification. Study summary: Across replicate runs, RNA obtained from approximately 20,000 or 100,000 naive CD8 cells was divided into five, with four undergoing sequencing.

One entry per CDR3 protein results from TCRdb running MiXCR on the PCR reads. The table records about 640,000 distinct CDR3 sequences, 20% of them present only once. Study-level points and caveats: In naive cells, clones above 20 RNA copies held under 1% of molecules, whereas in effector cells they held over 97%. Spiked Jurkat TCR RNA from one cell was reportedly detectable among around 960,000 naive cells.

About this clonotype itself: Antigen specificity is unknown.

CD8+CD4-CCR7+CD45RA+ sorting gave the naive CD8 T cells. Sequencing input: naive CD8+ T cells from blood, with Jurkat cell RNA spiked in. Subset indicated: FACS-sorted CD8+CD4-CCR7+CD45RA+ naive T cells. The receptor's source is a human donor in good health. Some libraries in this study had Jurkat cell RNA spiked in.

The CDR3 reads CASSSLRDENSPLHF. The CDR3 nucleotides read TGTGCCAGCAGCTCTTTAAGGGACGAGAATTCACCCCTCCACTTT. The rearrangement links TRBV11-2 to TRBJ1-6, with a possible D match to TRBD1 (5 bases). Germline values: CDR1 SGHAT, CDR2 FQNNGV. The CDR3 is made up of 15 amino acids. Trimming shortened V by 4 bases and J by 7 bases, and 14 bases separated the two germline ends. Supplemented by reference TRBV11-2 and TRBJ1-6, the full variable domain reads EAGVAQSPRYKIIEKRQSVAFWCNPISGHATLYWYQQILGQGPKLLIQFQNNGVVDDSQLPKDRFSAERLKGVDSTLKIQPAKLEDSAVYLCASSSLRDENSPLHFGNGTRLTVT.